These T cell receptor beta chains were read from a single sample in a study of blood T cell repertoires in COVID-19. Assay used: immunoSEQ multiplex PCR; TCRdb lists only in-frame clones, some missing. The sample yields approximately 28,000 clones, about two thirds seen once. Sequenced material: peripheral blood. These receptors were collected from a boy aged 2 to 10 with active or convalescent COVID-19. The CDR3 runs from the conserved cysteine through the conserved F or W. D genes are given only for firm matches. For some rows the clone size is stated as once, few or many, or as a class when expanded; others skip it.

size	D	length	V	J	CDR3	DNA
-	-	14	TRBV18	TRBJ1-1	CASSPPARGTEAFF	TGTGCCAGCTCACCACCGGCCCGAGGCACTGAAGCTTTCTTT
-	-	14	TRBV5-5	TRBJ2-1	CASSLLSSYNEQFF	TGTGCCAGCAGCTTGCTGAGTTCCTACAATGAGCAGTTCTTC
-	TRBD1	14	TRBV10-3	TRBJ1-2	CAISLTGAVYGYTF	TGTGCCATCAGCTTGACAGGGGCTGTCTATGGCTACACCTTC
-	-	14	TRBV5-1	TRBJ2-7	CASSLDGRSYEQYF	TGCGCCAGCAGCTTGGATGGCAGATCCTACGAGCAGTACTTC
-	TRBD2	14	TRBV19	TRBJ2-1	CASRLAGVSHEQFF	TGTGCCAGTAGACTAGCGGGAGTATCTCATGAGCAGTTCTTC
-	-	15	TRBV4-3	TRBJ1-1	CASSQVLTGGTEAFF	TGCGCCAGCAGCCAAGTTTTAACAGGCGGCACTGAAGCTTTCTTT
-	-	17	TRBV5-1	TRBJ1-1	CASSLASTATPRTEAFF	TGCGCCAGCAGCTTGGCCAGTACGGCTACCCCGAGGACTGAAGCTTTCTTT
-	-	13	TRBV6-5	TRBJ2-7	CASSYDSSYEQYF	TGTGCCAGCAGTTACGACAGTTCCTACGAGCAGTACTTC
-	TRBD2	16	TRBV4-1	TRBJ2-1	CASSQAGTSLLYEQFF	TGCGCCAGCAGCCAAGCCGGGACTAGTCTTTTGTATGAGCAGTTCTTC
-	TRBD1	14	TRBV11-2	TRBJ2-7	CASSLARQGDEQYF	TGTGCCAGCAGCTTAGCCCGACAGGGGGACGAGCAGTACTTC
many	TRBD2	16	TRBV29-1	TRBJ2-4	CSVVGLARGKENIQYF	TGCAGCGTAGTGGGACTAGCGAGGGGAAAGGAAAACATTCAGTACTTC
-	-	18	TRBV14	TRBJ2-3	CASSQEGLAGRSTDTQYF	TGTGCCAGCAGCCAAGAGGGACTGGCGGGACGTAGCACAGATACGCAGTATTTT
-	-	10	TRBV21-1	TRBJ2-7	CASSTVEQYF	TGTGCCAGCAGCACCGTAGAGCAGTACTTC
once	TRBD1	15	TRBV5-4	TRBJ1-1	CASSAQGAGFTEAFF	TGTGCCAGCAGCGCGCAGGGGGCCGGTTTCACTGAAGCTTTCTTT
once	-	13	TRBV14	TRBJ1-5	CASSQRSNQPQHF	TGTGCCAGCAGCCAGCGGAGTAATCAGCCCCAGCATTTT
-	-	15	TRBV6-2/TRBV6-3	TRBJ1-5	CASSGIRNDYQPQHF	TGTGCCAGCAGCGGTATCAGGAATGATTATCAGCCCCAGCATTTT
few	TRBD1	18	TRBV18	TRBJ1-5	CASSPGRGRQGAGQPQHF	TGTGCCAGCTCACCCGGGCGGGGAAGACAGGGGGCGGGACAGCCCCAGCATTTT
-	-	12	TRBV7-2	TRBJ2-5	CASSFGQETQYF	TGTGCCAGCAGCTTCGGGCAAGAGACCCAGTACTTC
-	TRBD1	12	TRBV19	TRBJ1-2	CASNGDSYGYTF	TGTGCCAGTAATGGGGACAGCTATGGCTACACCTTC
-	TRBD2	16	TRBV10-1	TRBJ2-3	CASSESVAGGLDTQYF	TGCGCCAGCAGTGAGTCGGTAGCGGGAGGGTTGGATACGCAGTATTTT
-	-	15	TRBV7-2	TRBJ1-3	CASSAGRVSGNTIYF	TGTGCCAGCAGCGCGGGACGGGTCTCTGGAAACACCATATATTTT
-	-	13	TRBV30	TRBJ1-4	CACPRTDNEKLFF	TGTGCCTGTCCCCGGACTGATAATGAAAAACTGTTTTTT
many	TRBD1	14	TRBV19	TRBJ2-2	CASSGTGDTGELFF	TGTGCCAGTAGTGGAACAGGGGACACCGGGGAGCTGTTTTTT
-	-	19	TRBV21-1	TRBJ1-1	CASSKLCGCHSTQNTEAFF	TGTGCCAGCAGCAAACTTTGCGGTTGTCATTCGACCCAGAACACTGAAGCTTTCTTT
-	TRBD1	14	TRBV27	TRBJ1-1	CASSSSGTGYEAFF	TGTGCCAGCAGTTCGTCCGGGACAGGGTATGAAGCTTTCTTT
-	TRBD2	16	TRBV6-6	TRBJ2-3	CASRSLWAGDKDTQYF	TGTGCCAGCAGGTCCCTATGGGCGGGAGATAAAGATACGCAGTATTTT